This T cell receptor beta chain derives from a study of control samples from healthy donors and cancer patients. The length of the CDR3 is 18 residues. The V gene's germline CDR1 is SGHDT and CDR2 YYEEEE. Details on this clone: One end of the junction is discordant with germline, which a read error may explain.

Method: immunoSEQ multiplex PCR; TCRdb's copy keeps in-frame clones and lacks some. The sample holds under 4,000 clones, roughly 77% seen once. Sequenced input: formalin-fixed, paraffin-embedded tissue. The receptor's source is a female donor with melanoma. The chain links TRBV5-6 to TRBJ2-1, with 7 bases that match TRBD2. In DNA, the CDR3 is TGTGCCAGCAGCTTGACGGCGGGAGTTTCGGGGTCCTACAATGAGCAGCTCTTC. Its protein is CASSLTAGVSGSYNEQLF.